A selection of T cell receptor beta chains follows, all from one sample in a study of shared clonotypes between healthy human individuals. The table came from immunoSEQ multiplex PCR; TCRdb's copy has only in-frame clones and leaves some out. The table has over a million clones, 75% seen once. The sequenced material came from memory CD4+ T cells sorted from blood. Receptor source: a man younger than 35 in good health. CDR3s include the opening cysteine and the closing phenylalanine or tryptophan. A D gene is named only where the DNA matches it firmly. The size entry is marked missing in some rows and otherwise reads once, few, many or a size class.

clone size	V gene	D gene	J gene	CDR3 DNA	CDR3 protein
NA	TRBV4-3	NA	TRBJ1-2	TGCGCCAGCAGCCAACAGGTCTACTATGGCTACACCTTC	CASSQQVYYGYTF
NA	TRBV19	NA	TRBJ1-1	TGTGCCAGTAGTAGGGGCAGGGGAAGCATGGCACACACTGAAGCTTTCTTT	CASSRGRGSMAHTEAFF
few	TRBV4-1	NA	TRBJ1-1	TGCGCCAGCAGCCAAGATCTGAGTTTCGGGGAGAAAGCTTTCTTT	CASSQDLSFGEKAFF
NA	TRBV11-2	NA	TRBJ1-4	TGTGCCAGCAGCTTAGGGGAACGGGAAAAACTGTTTTTT	CASSLGEREKLFF
NA	TRBV5-6	NA	TRBJ2-6	TGTGCCAGCAGCCCGGCGTCTGGGGCCAACGTCCTGACTTTC	CASSPASGANVLTF
NA	TRBV18	NA	TRBJ2-2	TGTGCCAGCTCTACCGGGACAACGAACACCGGGGAGCTGTTTTTT	CASSTGTTNTGELFF
NA	TRBV5-4	TRBD1	TRBJ1-2	TGTGCCAGCAGCGTAACAGGGGGCTATGGCTACACCTTC	CASSVTGGYGYTF
NA	TRBV7-7	NA	TRBJ2-5	TGTGCTAGCAGCTTAGATGGGGGAGAGACCCAGTACTTC	CASSLDGGETQYF
many	TRBV11-2	TRBD1	TRBJ2-1	TGTGCCAGCAGCTTAGGTGACAGGGCCTACAATGAGCAGTTCTTC	CASSLGDRAYNEQFF
NA	TRBV19	TRBD2	TRBJ2-5	TGTGCCAGTAGTATACGACTAGCGGGACACCAAGAGACCCAGTACTTC	CASSIRLAGHQETQYF
NA	TRBV9	TRBD2	TRBJ2-3	TGTGCCAGCAGCCGGAGAGGTAGCGGGGTTACTGATTCCACAGATACGCAGTATTTT	CASSRRGSGVTDSTDTQYF
few	TRBV2	NA	TRBJ2-2	TGTGCCAGCAGTGTACAGGACACCGGGGAGCTGTTTTTT	CASSVQDTGELFF
NA	TRBV6-6	NA	TRBJ1-4	TGTGCCAGCAGTTACTCGTCTTCCCCCGGGGAAAAACTGTTTTTT	CASSYSSSPGEKLFF
NA	TRBV7-2	TRBD1	TRBJ2-1	TGTGCCAGCAGCTTAGCGCAGGGACAGTGGAATGAGCAGTTCTTC	CASSLAQGQWNEQFF
NA	TRBV5-6	NA	TRBJ1-5	TGTGCCAGCAGCTTAAGGGGGGCTCTGAATCAGCCCCAGCATTTT	CASSLRGALNQPQHF
once	TRBV18	NA	TRBJ2-2	TGTGCCAGCTCACCAAGGACAACTCCCGCCGGGGAGCTGTTTTTT	CASSPRTTPAGELFF
NA	TRBV7-2	NA	TRBJ1-4	TGTGCCAGCAGCTTAGTTCAGGGAGAAAAACTGTTTTTT	CASSLVQGEKLFF
few	TRBV6-6	NA	TRBJ2-7	TGTGCCAGCAGCGCCGGGACTGTCGACTACGAGCAGTACTTC	CASSAGTVDYEQYF
many	TRBV29-1	TRBD1	TRBJ2-2	TGCAGCGTGGAGACAGGGGTTTACACCGGGGAGCTGTTTTTT	CSVETGVYTGELFF
NA	TRBV15	NA	TRBJ1-4	TGTGCCACCAGCAGAGAGCCCAGGATTTTGGATGAAAAACTGTTTTTT	CATSREPRILDEKLFF
NA	TRBV27	NA	TRBJ1-1	TGTGCCAGCAGTTTATGGGGGGGCATGAACACTGAAGCTTTCTTT	CASSLWGGMNTEAFF
NA	TRBV2	NA	TRBJ1-2	TGTGCCAGCAGTGATCGGCAGCCAGGTTTAGGTGGCTACACCTTC	CASSDRQPGLGGYTF
once	TRBV15	NA	TRBJ2-7	TGTGCCACCAGCAGAGGAAACCCGGAGAACTTCTACGAGCAGTACTTC	CATSRGNPENFYEQYF
NA	TRBV11-3	TRBD2	TRBJ2-3	TGTGCCAGCAGCCCCGGGGGGGCCACAGATACGCAGTATTTT	CASSPGGATDTQYF
NA	TRBV7-2	NA	TRBJ2-5	TGTGCCAGCAGCTTAGGCGGGGCTCAGGGGGAGACCCAGTACTTC	CASSLGGAQGETQYF
few	TRBV7-9	NA	TRBJ2-7	TGTGCCAGCAGCAAAGGCGGGGCGAACGAGCAGTACTTC	CASSKGGANEQYF
once	TRBV6-5	NA	TRBJ1-4	TGTGCCAGCAGCCCGGGGGCTACGGATGAAAAACTGTTTTTT	CASSPGATDEKLFF
NA	TRBV7-9	NA	TRBJ2-1	TGTGCCAGCAGCTTAGCAGAAAACTCCTACAATGAGCAGTTCTTC	CASSLAENSYNEQFF
NA	TRBV5-1	TRBD1	TRBJ2-1	TGCGCCAGCAGCTTGGGGGCCCAGACAGGGGAGAATGAGCAGTTCTTC	CASSLGAQTGENEQFF
once	TRBV6-5	NA	TRBJ2-7	TGTGCCAGCCAGAGGACCCCAGGTCCATACGAGCAGTACTTC	CASQRTPGPYEQYF
NA	TRBV11-3	NA	TRBJ2-5	TGTGCCAGCAGCTCCTCTGGACGTCCAGAGACCCAGTACTTC	CASSSSGRPETQYF
NA	TRBV10-3	NA	TRBJ2-1	TGTGCCATCAGTGACACATACAATGAGCAGTTCTTC	CAISDTYNEQFF
NA	TRBV7-3	NA	TRBJ1-1	TGTGCCAGCAGCTTAACCAGGGATACTGAAGCTTTCTTT	CASSLTRDTEAFF
NA	TRBV19	NA	TRBJ2-7	TGTGCCAGTAGTTTCTCGGTCGGGTCCTACGAGCAGTACTTC	CASSFSVGSYEQYF
NA	TRBV10-3	TRBD1	TRBJ2-5	TGTGCCGTGGGGACAGGGAAAGACGAGACCCAGTACTTC	CAVGTGKDETQYF
NA	TRBV5-6	TRBD2	TRBJ2-3	TGTGCCAGCAGCTTGCCGGCTAGCGGGGGGACAGATACGCAGTATTTT	CASSLPASGGTDTQYF
few	TRBV9	NA	TRBJ2-4	TGTGCCAGCAGCGTAGATGGAGGCTCAAACATTCAGTACTTC	CASSVDGGSNIQYF
NA	TRBV18	NA	TRBJ1-5	TGTGCCAGCTCACCTGAAGGGCCCTATAGCAATCAGCCCCAGCATTTT	CASSPEGPYSNQPQHF
NA	TRBV7-9	NA	TRBJ2-5	TGTGCCAGCAGCTTTATCGGGGCCTTCCTTCAAGAGACCCAGTACTTC	CASSFIGAFLQETQYF
NA	TRBV9	NA	TRBJ2-1	TGTGCCAGCAGCCCCCAGGCGGGTTTGGATGAGCAGTTCTTC	CASSPQAGLDEQFF